In its sample, the clone carrying this T cell receptor beta chain was seen a few times. As yet, its antigen is unknown. The entry originates in a study of immune cell composition in non-small cell lung cancer. Study conclusions and caveats: Clones >0.5% enriched in tumour were rarer in adenocarcinoma (roughly 35%) than squamous (approximately 80%). Shared sequences between tumour-reactive and dominant in vivo clones were not proven.

Germline V gives CDR1 SGHAT, CDR2 FQNNGV. The CDR3 sequence is 15 residues long. The V end lost 5 bases, the J end lost 7 bases, and 18 bases lay between the germline ends. The repertoire was sequenced with immunoSEQ multiplex PCR; TCRdb's copy has only in-frame clones and lacks some. The sample has over 3,000 clones, around 85% seen once. This chain joins TRBV11-2 and TRBJ1-5; tentative D call: TRBD1 (5 bases). The clonotype comes from a human donor with non-small cell lung cancer. Input material: lung tumor tissue. In DNA, the CDR3 is TGTGCCAGCAGCCATTCTCCAGGGCATGGCCAGCCCCAGCATTTT. It is translated as CASSHSPGHGQPQHF.